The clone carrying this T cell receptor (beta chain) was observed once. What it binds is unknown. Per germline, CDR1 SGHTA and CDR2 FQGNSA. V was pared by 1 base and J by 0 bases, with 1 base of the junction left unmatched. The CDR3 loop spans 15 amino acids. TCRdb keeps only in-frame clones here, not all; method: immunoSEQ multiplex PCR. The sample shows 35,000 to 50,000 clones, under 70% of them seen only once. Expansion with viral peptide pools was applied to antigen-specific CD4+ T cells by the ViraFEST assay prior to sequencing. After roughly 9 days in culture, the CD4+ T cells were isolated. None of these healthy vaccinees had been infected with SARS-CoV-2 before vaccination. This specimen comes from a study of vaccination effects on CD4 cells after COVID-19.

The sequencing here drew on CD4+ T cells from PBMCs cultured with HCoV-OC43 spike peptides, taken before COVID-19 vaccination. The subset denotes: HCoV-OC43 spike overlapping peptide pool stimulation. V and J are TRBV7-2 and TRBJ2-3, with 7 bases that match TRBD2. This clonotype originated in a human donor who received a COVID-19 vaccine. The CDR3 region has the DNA TGTGCCAGCAGCTTAGAGCGGGGAAGCACAGATACGCAGTATTTT. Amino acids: CASSLERGSTDTQYF.